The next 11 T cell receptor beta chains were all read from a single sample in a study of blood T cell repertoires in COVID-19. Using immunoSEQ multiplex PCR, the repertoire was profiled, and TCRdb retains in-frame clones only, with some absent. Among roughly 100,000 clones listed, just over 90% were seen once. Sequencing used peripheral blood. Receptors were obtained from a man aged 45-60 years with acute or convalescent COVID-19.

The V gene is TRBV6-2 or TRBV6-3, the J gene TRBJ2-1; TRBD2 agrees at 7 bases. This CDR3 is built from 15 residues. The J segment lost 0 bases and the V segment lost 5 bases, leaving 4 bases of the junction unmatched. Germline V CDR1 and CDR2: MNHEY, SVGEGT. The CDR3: CASSQTSPSYNEQFF. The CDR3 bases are TGTGCCAGCAGTCAGACTAGCCCCTCCTACAATGAGCAGTTCTTC.

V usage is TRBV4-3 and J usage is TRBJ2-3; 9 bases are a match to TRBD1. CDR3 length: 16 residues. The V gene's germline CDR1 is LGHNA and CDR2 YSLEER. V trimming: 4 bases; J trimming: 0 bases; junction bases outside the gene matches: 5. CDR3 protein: CASSRAGQGSTDTQYF. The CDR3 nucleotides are TGCGCCAGCAGCCGAGCCGGACAGGGGAGCACAGATACGCAGTATTTT.

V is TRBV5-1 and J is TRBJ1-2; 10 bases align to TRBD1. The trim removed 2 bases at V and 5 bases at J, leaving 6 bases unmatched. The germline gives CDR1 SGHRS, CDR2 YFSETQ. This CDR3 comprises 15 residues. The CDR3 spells CASSFNLGQGYGYTF. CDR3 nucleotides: TGCGCCAGCAGCTTCAATTTGGGACAGGGGTATGGCTACACCTTC.

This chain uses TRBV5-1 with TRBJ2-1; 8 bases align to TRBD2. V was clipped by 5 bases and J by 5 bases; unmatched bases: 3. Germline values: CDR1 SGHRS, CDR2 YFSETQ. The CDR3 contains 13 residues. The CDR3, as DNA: TGCGCCAGCAGGAGAGCGGGGGACAATGAGCAGTTCTTC. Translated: CASRRAGDNEQFF.

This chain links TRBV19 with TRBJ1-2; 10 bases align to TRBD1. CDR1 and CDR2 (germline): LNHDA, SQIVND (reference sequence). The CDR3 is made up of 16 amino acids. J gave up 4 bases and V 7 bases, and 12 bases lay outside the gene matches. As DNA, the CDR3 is TGTGCCAGTACCACCAGCCGACAGGGGGCAAGCTATGGCTACACCTTC. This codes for CASTTSRQGASYGYTF.

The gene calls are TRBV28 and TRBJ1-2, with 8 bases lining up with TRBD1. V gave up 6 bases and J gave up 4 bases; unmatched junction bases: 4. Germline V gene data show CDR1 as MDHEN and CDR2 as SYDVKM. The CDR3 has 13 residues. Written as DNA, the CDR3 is TGTGCCAGCAGCCGAGGACAGGGCTATGGCTACACCTTC. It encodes CASSRGQGYGYTF.

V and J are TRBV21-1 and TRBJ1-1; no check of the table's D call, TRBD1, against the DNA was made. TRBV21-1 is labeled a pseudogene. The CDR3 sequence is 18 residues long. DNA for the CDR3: TGTGCCAGCAGCCCCCAGGGGATTGAGGGGGCGCTGAACACTGAAGCTTTCTTT. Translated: CASSPQGIEGALNTEAFF.

DNA of the CDR3: TGTGCCAGTTGCGCAAAGGACAGTAACTCTATCGTCCTGACTTTC. Translated, it gives CASCAKDSNSIVLTF. The chain recombines TRBV2 with TRBJ2-6; TRBD1 is a possible D gene (6 bases). Germline V gene lookup returns CDR1 SNHLY and CDR2 FYNNEI. Between the trimmed V and J ends, which lost 9 bases and 12 bases, there was a span of 24 bases. CDR3 size: 15 residues.

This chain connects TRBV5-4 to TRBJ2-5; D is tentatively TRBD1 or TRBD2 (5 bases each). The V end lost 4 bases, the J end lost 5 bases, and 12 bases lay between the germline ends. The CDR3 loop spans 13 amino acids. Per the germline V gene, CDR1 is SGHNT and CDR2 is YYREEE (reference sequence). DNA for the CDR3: TGTGCCAGCAGCATGGGGCGGAGGGAGACCCAGTACTTC. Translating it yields CASSMGRRETQYF.

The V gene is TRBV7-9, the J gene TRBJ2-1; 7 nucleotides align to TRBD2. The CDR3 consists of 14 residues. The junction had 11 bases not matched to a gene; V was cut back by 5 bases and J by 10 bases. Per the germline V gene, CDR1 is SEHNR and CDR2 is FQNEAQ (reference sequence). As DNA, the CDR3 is TGTGCCAGCAGCCCGATACGACTAGCACGGGAGCAGTTCTTC. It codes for CASSPIRLAREQFF.

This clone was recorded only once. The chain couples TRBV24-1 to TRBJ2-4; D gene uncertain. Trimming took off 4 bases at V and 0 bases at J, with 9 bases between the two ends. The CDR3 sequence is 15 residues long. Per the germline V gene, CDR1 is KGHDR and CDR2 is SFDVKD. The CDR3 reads CATSEGSVAKNIQYF. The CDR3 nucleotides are TGTGCCACCAGTGAAGGCAGCGTAGCCAAAAACATTCAGTACTTC.